Listed below are T cell receptor beta chains from one sample, sequenced in a study of T cell responses to AZD1222 COVID-19 vaccine. Profiling relied on immunoSEQ multiplex PCR, and the TCRdb table lists in-frame clones only, not all of them. The sample consists of 35,000 or so clones, around 90% of them appearing once. The sample was peripheral blood, taken on day 0 of AZD1222 vaccination. The source is an adult in good health. Each CDR3 is given with its conserved first and last residue. D genes are given only for firm matches. Clone sizes are given selectively: once, few, many, or a class where the clone is expanded.

D gene: TRBD1
clone size: NA
J gene: TRBJ1-2
V gene: TRBV7-9
CDR3 protein: CASSPSGQGSGYTF
CDR3 DNA: TGTGCCAGCAGCCCGTCGGGACAGGGGTCTGGCTACACCTTC

D gene: NA
clone size: NA
J gene: TRBJ2-7
V gene: TRBV27
CDR3 protein: CASRKTGTTEQYF
CDR3 DNA: TGTGCCAGCCGGAAAACAGGGACTACCGAGCAGTACTTC

D gene: TRBD2
clone size: NA
J gene: TRBJ2-7
V gene: TRBV6-2/TRBV6-3
CDR3 protein: CASSYSGGRGSYEQYF
CDR3 DNA: TGTGCCAGCAGTTACTCGGGCGGGAGGGGATCCTACGAGCAGTACTTC

D gene: TRBD2
clone size: NA
J gene: TRBJ2-3
V gene: TRBV4-1
CDR3 protein: CASSQELAGGTDTQYF
CDR3 DNA: TGCGCCAGCAGCCAGGAACTAGCGGGGGGCACAGATACGCAGTATTTT

D gene: NA
clone size: NA
J gene: TRBJ2-7
V gene: TRBV4-1
CDR3 protein: CASSQDPTNLYEQYF
CDR3 DNA: TGCGCCAGCAGCCAAGACCCCACCAACCTCTACGAGCAGTACTTC

D gene: NA
clone size: NA
J gene: TRBJ1-5
V gene: TRBV29-1
CDR3 protein: CSVGSENQPQHF
CDR3 DNA: TGCAGCGTTGGGTCAGAGAATCAGCCCCAGCATTTT

D gene: TRBD1
clone size: NA
J gene: TRBJ2-7
V gene: TRBV6-5
CDR3 protein: CASNRDRRSYEQYF
CDR3 DNA: TGTGCCAGCAATCGGGACAGGCGTTCCTACGAGCAGTACTTC

D gene: NA
clone size: NA
J gene: TRBJ1-6
V gene: TRBV6-5
CDR3 protein: CASRQSSYNSPLHF
CDR3 DNA: TGTGCCAGCCGACAGAGCTCCTATAATTCACCCCTCCACTTT

D gene: NA
clone size: NA
J gene: TRBJ1-3
V gene: TRBV19
CDR3 protein: CASSEGRPGNTIYF
CDR3 DNA: TGTGCCAGTAGCGAGGGGAGACCTGGAAACACCATATATTTT

D gene: NA
clone size: NA
J gene: TRBJ2-7
V gene: TRBV5-1
CDR3 protein: CASSLSVGTYEQYF
CDR3 DNA: TGCGCCAGCAGCTTGTCTGTGGGGACCTACGAGCAGTACTTC

D gene: NA
clone size: NA
J gene: TRBJ1-2
V gene: TRBV6-5
CDR3 protein: CASSWTADYGYTF
CDR3 DNA: TGTGCCAGCAGTTGGACGGCGGACTATGGCTACACCTTC

D gene: TRBD2
clone size: NA
J gene: TRBJ2-7
V gene: TRBV3-1/TRBV3-2
CDR3 protein: CASSQDPTSGAWEQYF
CDR3 DNA: TGTGCCAGCAGCCAAGATCCGACTAGCGGTGCGTGGGAGCAGTACTTC

D gene: NA
clone size: NA
J gene: TRBJ1-4
V gene: TRBV5-1
CDR3 protein: CASSPLGGVREKLFF
CDR3 DNA: TGCGCCAGCAGCCCACTCGGGGGCGTCAGGGAAAAACTGTTTTTT

D gene: TRBD1
clone size: NA
J gene: TRBJ1-6
V gene: TRBV28
CDR3 protein: CASRPGTGLNSPLHF
CDR3 DNA: TGTGCCAGCAGGCCGGGGACAGGACTTAATTCACCCCTCCACTTT

D gene: NA
clone size: NA
J gene: TRBJ1-3
V gene: TRBV3-1/TRBV3-2
CDR3 protein: CASTQQGSPGNTIYF
CDR3 DNA: TGTGCCAGCACCCAACAGGGAAGCCCTGGAAACACCATATATTTT

D gene: NA
clone size: NA
J gene: TRBJ1-2
V gene: TRBV20-1
CDR3 protein: CSARSGSLYTF
CDR3 DNA: TGCAGTGCTAGGAGTGGCAGTTTATACACCTTC

D gene: NA
clone size: NA
J gene: TRBJ1-6
V gene: TRBV6-5
CDR3 protein: CASSRTGTNNSPLHF
CDR3 DNA: TGTGCCAGCAGTCGAACCGGGACAAATAATTCACCCCTCCACTTT

D gene: NA
clone size: NA
J gene: TRBJ2-7
V gene: TRBV27
CDR3 protein: CASSQEGYEQYF
CDR3 DNA: TGTGCCAGCAGTCAGGAGGGCTACGAGCAGTACTTC

D gene: TRBD2
clone size: NA
J gene: TRBJ2-3
V gene: TRBV5-1
CDR3 protein: CASSLWLAGGIRTDTQYF
CDR3 DNA: TGCGCCAGCAGCTTGTGGCTAGCGGGGGGGATCAGGACAGATACGCAGTATTTT

D gene: NA
clone size: once
J gene: TRBJ1-1
V gene: TRBV29-1
CDR3 protein: CSARDRPNTEAFF
CDR3 DNA: TGCAGCGCTAGGGACCGGCCAAACACTGAAGCTTTCTTT

D gene: NA
clone size: NA
J gene: TRBJ1-6
V gene: TRBV28
CDR3 protein: CASRGSSRSLNSPLHF
CDR3 DNA: TGTGCCAGCAGGGGATCCTCGAGGTCCCTTAATTCACCCCTCCACTTT

D gene: TRBD2
clone size: NA
J gene: TRBJ2-1
V gene: TRBV9
CDR3 protein: CASSPRTSPLFYNEQFF
CDR3 DNA: TGTGCCAGCAGCCCACGGACTAGCCCACTGTTCTACAATGAGCAGTTCTTC

D gene: TRBD2
clone size: NA
J gene: TRBJ2-5
V gene: TRBV6-1
CDR3 protein: CASSESASGTTQETQYF
CDR3 DNA: TGTGCCAGCAGTGAATCCGCTAGCGGAACCACCCAAGAGACCCAGTACTTC

D gene: NA
clone size: NA
J gene: TRBJ1-3
V gene: TRBV7-9
CDR3 protein: CASSYAGDGNTIYF
CDR3 DNA: TGTGCCAGCAGCTACGCAGGGGACGGAAACACCATATATTTT

D gene: NA
clone size: NA
J gene: TRBJ2-7
V gene: TRBV5-1
CDR3 protein: CASSLVFQESYEQYF
CDR3 DNA: TGCGCCAGCAGCTTGGTCTTCCAGGAGAGCTACGAGCAGTACTTC

D gene: TRBD2
clone size: NA
J gene: TRBJ2-3
V gene: TRBV5-1
CDR3 protein: CASSLAGLAGGRRTDTQYF
CDR3 DNA: TGCGCCAGCAGCTTGGCGGGACTAGCGGGGGGCCGTCGCACAGATACGCAGTATTTT

D gene: NA
clone size: NA
J gene: TRBJ2-7
V gene: TRBV27
CDR3 protein: CASRPRDGTYEQYF
CDR3 DNA: TGTGCCAGCAGACCCCGTGACGGTACCTACGAGCAGTACTTC

D gene: TRBD1
clone size: NA
J gene: TRBJ1-5
V gene: TRBV28
CDR3 protein: CASSGQGAVLSTPFLSWAQHF
CDR3 DNA: TGTGCCAGCAGCGGGCAGGGGGCGGTACTTAGCACCCCCTTTTTGAGTTGGGCCCAGCATTTT

D gene: NA
clone size: NA
J gene: TRBJ1-1
V gene: TRBV18
CDR3 protein: CASSASGYRAEAFF
CDR3 DNA: TGTGCCAGCTCAGCATCAGGGTATCGGGCTGAAGCTTTCTTT

D gene: NA
clone size: NA
J gene: TRBJ2-2
V gene: TRBV27
CDR3 protein: CASSAEVGGELFF
CDR3 DNA: TGTGCCAGCAGTGCGGAGGTGGGGGGGGAGCTGTTTTTT

D gene: TRBD1
clone size: NA
J gene: TRBJ2-3
V gene: TRBV2
CDR3 protein: CASRQGGTDTQYF
CDR3 DNA: TGTGCCAGCAGGCAGGGGGGCACAGATACGCAGTATTTT

D gene: TRBD2
clone size: NA
J gene: TRBJ2-1
V gene: TRBV5-1
CDR3 protein: CASSSPRTSGTSSSYNEQFF
CDR3 DNA: TGCGCCAGCAGCTCACCCCGGACTAGCGGGACCTCTAGCTCCTACAATGAGCAGTTCTTC

D gene: NA
clone size: NA
J gene: TRBJ2-4
V gene: TRBV9
CDR3 protein: CASSVGKTGTPGDIQYF
CDR3 DNA: TGTGCCAGCAGCGTAGGGAAGACAGGGACGCCGGGAGACATTCAGTACTTC

D gene: NA
clone size: NA
J gene: TRBJ2-7
V gene: TRBV27
CDR3 protein: CASSPGPTTYEQYF
CDR3 DNA: TGTGCCAGCAGCCCGGGACCAACTACCTACGAGCAGTACTTC

D gene: NA
clone size: NA
J gene: TRBJ2-3
V gene: TRBV5-5
CDR3 protein: CASSLQGPLSTDTQYF
CDR3 DNA: TGTGCCAGCAGCTTGCAGGGACCACTAAGCACAGATACGCAGTATTTT

D gene: TRBD1
clone size: NA
J gene: TRBJ1-2
V gene: TRBV6-5
CDR3 protein: CASSPGTGFLGYTF
CDR3 DNA: TGTGCCAGCAGTCCCGGGACAGGGTTTCTTGGCTACACCTTC

D gene: NA
clone size: NA
J gene: TRBJ1-1
V gene: TRBV28
CDR3 protein: CASSLRAGTEAFF
CDR3 DNA: TGTGCCAGCAGTTTGCGCGCTGGGACTGAAGCTTTCTTT

D gene: TRBD1
clone size: NA
J gene: TRBJ2-2
V gene: TRBV7-2
CDR3 protein: CASSAPPGTANTGELFF
CDR3 DNA: TGTGCCAGCAGCGCACCACCCGGGACAGCGAACACCGGGGAGCTGTTTTTT

D gene: NA
clone size: NA
J gene: TRBJ1-2
V gene: TRBV12-2
CDR3 protein: CASRLRIGGSNGYTF
CDR3 DNA: TGTGCAAGTCGCTTGAGAATAGGGGGCAGTAATGGCTACACCTTC

D gene: NA
clone size: NA
J gene: TRBJ2-1
V gene: TRBV29-1
CDR3 protein: CSVEGTASDEQFF
CDR3 DNA: TGCAGCGTTGAAGGGACGGCTAGCGATGAGCAGTTCTTC

D gene: NA
clone size: NA
J gene: TRBJ2-7
V gene: TRBV25-1
CDR3 protein: CASSLTSDEQYF
CDR3 DNA: TGTGCCAGCAGCCTGACTAGTGATGAGCAGTACTTC

D gene: NA
clone size: NA
J gene: TRBJ1-3
V gene: TRBV19
CDR3 protein: CASIPRSSGNTIYF
CDR3 DNA: TGTGCCAGTATACCACGATCCTCTGGAAACACCATATATTTT

D gene: NA
clone size: NA
J gene: TRBJ1-3
V gene: TRBV19
CDR3 protein: CASSIRRDHTIYF
CDR3 DNA: TGTGCCAGTAGTATACGACGGGACCACACCATATATTTT

D gene: NA
clone size: NA
J gene: TRBJ2-1
V gene: TRBV13
CDR3 protein: CASSLGRREQFF
CDR3 DNA: TGTGCCAGCAGCTTAGGCCGACGAGAGCAGTTCTTC

D gene: NA
clone size: NA
J gene: TRBJ2-1
V gene: TRBV27
CDR3 protein: CASSPLILNEQFF
CDR3 DNA: TGTGCCAGCAGTCCCCTCATCCTAAATGAGCAGTTCTTC

D gene: TRBD1
clone size: NA
J gene: TRBJ2-5
V gene: TRBV29-1
CDR3 protein: CSVLGQGGTQYF
CDR3 DNA: TGCAGCGTTTTGGGACAGGGAGGGACCCAGTACTTC

D gene: NA
clone size: NA
J gene: TRBJ1-5
V gene: TRBV12-5
CDR3 protein: CASGLEDRGNQPQHF
CDR3 DNA: TGTGCTAGTGGTTTGGAGGACCGTGGCAATCAGCCCCAGCATTTT

D gene: TRBD2
clone size: NA
J gene: TRBJ2-7
V gene: TRBV6-2/TRBV6-3
CDR3 protein: CASSRAGAYEQYF
CDR3 DNA: TGTGCCAGCAGTCGAGCGGGAGCTTACGAGCAGTACTTC

D gene: NA
clone size: NA
J gene: TRBJ2-1
V gene: TRBV7-6
CDR3 protein: CASSSTSLRGRYNEQFF
CDR3 DNA: TGTGCCAGCAGCTCGACATCCCTCCGGGGGCGATACAATGAGCAGTTCTTC

D gene: TRBD2
clone size: NA
J gene: TRBJ2-1
V gene: TRBV7-9
CDR3 protein: CASSLVGLAGGLYNEQFF
CDR3 DNA: TGTGCCAGCAGCTTAGTGGGACTAGCGGGGGGGCTTTACAATGAGCAGTTCTTC

D gene: NA
clone size: NA
J gene: TRBJ1-2
V gene: TRBV6-1
CDR3 protein: CASSEGRAPNYGYTF
CDR3 DNA: TGTGCCAGCAGTGAAGGGAGGGCACCTAACTATGGCTACACCTTC

D gene: NA
clone size: NA
J gene: TRBJ2-7
V gene: TRBV5-5
CDR3 protein: CASSSWTGTYEQYF
CDR3 DNA: TGTGCCAGCAGCTCCTGGACCGGCACCTACGAGCAGTACTTC

D gene: TRBD1
clone size: NA
J gene: TRBJ1-4
V gene: TRBV7-3
CDR3 protein: CASSSYRGEKLFF
CDR3 DNA: TGTGCCAGCAGCTCATACAGGGGGGAAAAACTGTTTTTT

D gene: NA
clone size: NA
J gene: TRBJ1-1
V gene: TRBV2
CDR3 protein: CASGEQEGTEAFF
CDR3 DNA: TGTGCCAGCGGGGAACAGGAGGGCACTGAAGCTTTCTTT

D gene: TRBD1
clone size: NA
J gene: TRBJ2-7
V gene: TRBV7-9
CDR3 protein: CASSGGQGTWEQYF
CDR3 DNA: TGTGCCAGCAGCGGGGGACAGGGTACATGGGAGCAGTACTTC

D gene: NA
clone size: NA
J gene: TRBJ2-1
V gene: TRBV5-3
CDR3 protein: CARSPTGRFSYNEQFF
CDR3 DNA: TGTGCCAGAAGCCCAACAGGTAGGTTCTCCTACAATGAGCAGTTCTTC